This TCR beta chain was recorded in a study of blood T cell repertoires in COVID-19. The data were produced by immunoSEQ multiplex PCR, yet TCRdb's version contains in-frame clones alone and is incomplete. The sample has about 88,000 clones; around nine tenths are singletons. This CDR3 has 14 residues. V was cut by 3 bases and J by 6 bases, with 12 bases left in between. Germline V CDR1 and CDR2: SGHTA, FQGNSA. The V and J genes are TRBV7-2 and TRBJ1-5; tentatively, D is TRBD1 (6 bases). This receptor was taken from a man older than 75 with acute or convalescent COVID-19. Sequenced material: peripheral blood. CDR3 residues: CASSFGQISQPQHF. CDR3 coding DNA: TGTGCCAGCAGCTTTGGACAGATAAGTCAGCCCCAGCATTTT.